This passage covers 30 T cell receptor beta chains from one sample sequenced in a study of cytomegalovirus exposure and HLA in healthy donors. PCR primers comprised 60 Vbeta and 13 Jbeta primers. Here immunoSEQ multiplex PCR was the method, and the copy in TCRdb shows in-frame clones only, minus some. Among 90,000 to 120,000 clones listed, roughly 71% were seen once. The sequenced sample consisted of PBMCs. These receptor sequences come from a man between 40 and 49 years old in good health and CMV-seropositive.

Of note for this clone: The junction differs from germline at one of its ends, possibly a read error. This chain connects TRBV7-7 to TRBJ2-1, with D hard to call. The CDR3 totals 15 residues. Germline V lookup: CDR1 SSHAT, CDR2 FNYEAQ (reference sequence). The CDR3 protein is CASSLGVGSYNEQFF. The CDR3 DNA reads TGTGCTAGCAGCTTAGGCGTTGGCTCCTACAATGAGCAGTTCTTC.

J is TRBJ2-3 and V is TRBV9; no firm D call. CDR1 is SGDLS, CDR2 YYNGEE, per germline. V was trimmed by 3 bases and J by 4 bases, leaving 12 bases between them. This CDR3 has 14 amino acids. CDR3 amino acids: CASSGGSQADTQYF. The CDR3 nucleotides read TGTGCCAGCAGCGGTGGATCTCAGGCAGATACGCAGTATTTT.

The rearrangement links TRBV2 to TRBJ2-1; 9 nucleotides match TRBD2. The CDR3 covers 13 residues. CDR1 SNHLY and CDR2 FYNNEI come from the germline V gene. After removal of 7 bases from V and 3 bases from J, the junction contained 1 base not matched to a gene. The chain's CDR3 is CASMTSGYNEQFF. The CDR3 coding sequence is TGTGCCAGCATGACTAGCGGCTACAATGAGCAGTTCTTC.

This clone was recorded a few times. This chain joins TRBV28 and TRBJ1-2, with D perhaps matching TRBD1 (6 bases). Germline V gene sequence: CDR1 MDHEN, CDR2 SYDVKM. The CDR3 contains 13 residues. Between the trimmed V and J ends, which lost 8 bases and 5 bases, there was a span of 15 bases. CDR3 loop: CASDDRLRYGYTF. The CDR3 DNA follows: TGTGCCAGCGATGACAGGCTGAGGTATGGCTACACCTTC.

The chain carries TRBV6-6 and TRBJ1-3; 7 bases are shared with TRBD1. V gave up 5 bases and J gave up 4 bases; unmatched junction bases: 5. The germline V gene encodes CDR1 MNHNY and CDR2 SVGAGI (reference sequence). The CDR3 has 14 amino acids. The DNA of the CDR3 is TGTGCCAGCAGTCCGAGGGGGCAGGGAAACACCATATATTTT. Its protein product is CASSPRGQGNTIYF.

The rearrangement uses TRBV4-1 and TRBJ1-1; D is possibly TRBD1 (5 bases). The length of the CDR3 is 13 residues. Germline V gene lookup returns CDR1 MGHRA and CDR2 YSYEKL. The V gene lost 1 base and the J gene lost 6 bases, with 9 bases spanning the gap. CDR3 amino acids: CASSQVQGPEAFF. The CDR3 DNA reads as TGCGCCAGCAGCCAAGTGCAGGGCCCTGAAGCTTTCTTT.

The chain is built from TRBV19 and TRBJ1-2; 7 positions match TRBD1. The V and J ends lost 7 bases and 6 bases, in that order; junction bases with no gene match: 2. The CDR3 has 11 amino acids. Germline V gives CDR1 LNHDA, CDR2 SQIVND (reference sequence). CDR3 nucleotides: TGTGCCAGTACCACAGGGGATGGCTACACCTTC. Translation: CASTTGDGYTF.

The J gene is TRBJ1-5, the V gene TRBV28; TRBD1 matches 7 bases. CDR3 size: 17 residues. Trimming took 6 bases from V and 5 from J; bases not matched to a gene: 16. Germline V gene sequence: CDR1 MDHEN, CDR2 SYDVKM. Written as DNA, the CDR3 is TGTGCCAGCAGCCAACCCCGGGACAGCACTTTGGATCAGCCCCAGCATTTT. As protein: CASSQPRDSTLDQPQHF.

The chain recombines TRBV7-8 with TRBJ2-3; 10 bases are shared with TRBD2. CDR1 is SGHVS and CDR2 is FQNEAQ in the germline V gene. The CDR3 spans 18 residues. Trimming at V came to 5 bases and at J to 0 bases, leaving 11 bases not matched to a gene. CDR3 protein: CASSPRLAGEGSTDTQYF. The CDR3 DNA reads TGTGCCAGCAGCCCCCGCCTAGCGGGAGAGGGGAGCACAGATACGCAGTATTTT.

The chain carries TRBV5-1 and TRBJ1-1; D not certain. Trimming cost V 9 bases and J 0 bases, with 6 bases left between them. The CDR3 has 11 residues. Germline V gene sequence: CDR1 SGHRS, CDR2 YFSETQ. CDR3 coding DNA: TGCGCCATCCTGTTGAACACTGAAGCTTTCTTT. This translates into CAILLNTEAFF.

The V gene is TRBV7-2, the J gene TRBJ1-3, with TRBD1 identical over 9 bases. This CDR3 has 15 amino acids. The ends lost 1 base at V and 4 bases at J; junction bases unmatched: 2. The germline gives CDR1 SGHTA, CDR2 FQGNSA. The CDR3 region has the DNA TGTGCCAGCAGCTTAGAAGGGACAGGGGGAAACACCATATATTTT. Its translation: CASSLEGTGGNTIYF.

The chain couples TRBV7-9 to TRBJ2-3, with a tentative D call TRBD2 (6 bases). This CDR3 region has 17 residues. The germline V and J ends were trimmed by 4 bases and 1 base, with 18 bases remaining between them. Germline values: CDR1 SEHNR, CDR2 FQNEAQ (reference sequence). The CDR3 nucleotides are TGTGCCAGCAGCTCAAGGAGGGAAGGACGCGGCACAGATACGCAGTATTTT. It translates to CASSSRREGRGTDTQYF.

The V gene is TRBV6-4, the J gene TRBJ2-2; 9 positions match TRBD1. The germline V gene has CDR1 MRHNA and CDR2 SNTAGT. V lost 6 bases, J lost 7 bases, and 6 bases stayed unmatched. The CDR3 is 14 residues long. This CDR3 reads CASRHTGGHGELFF. The CDR3 DNA follows: TGTGCCAGCAGACACACAGGGGGCCACGGGGAGCTGTTTTTT.

The chain uses TRBV7-9 and TRBJ1-5; D is undetermined. Trimming pared 1 base from V and 4 bases from J, leaving 14 bases between. There are 16 residues in the CDR3. Germline CDR1 is SEHNR and CDR2 is FQNEAQ (reference sequence). The DNA for the CDR3 is TGTGCCAGCAGCTTAGGGTCTCCAGGCAAGAATCAGCCCCAGCATTTT. This codes for CASSLGSPGKNQPQHF.

This chain connects TRBV9 to TRBJ2-2, with TRBD1 as a possible D gene (5 bases). The germline CDR1 and CDR2 sequences are SGDLS and YYNGEE. Trimming removed 0 bases at V and 5 bases at J, with 11 bases between. CDR3 length: 15 residues. The CDR3 protein is CASSVAMDMTGELFF. CDR3 DNA: TGTGCCAGCAGCGTAGCTATGGACATGACCGGGGAGCTGTTTTTT.

This clone was counted only a few times. The chain is built from TRBV6-5 and TRBJ2-6; weak D call: TRBD1 (6 bases). Germline values: CDR1 MNHEY, CDR2 SVGAGI. The CDR3 sequence is 16 residues long. V was pared by 2 bases and J by 2 bases, with 10 bases between. The CDR3 DNA sequence: TGTGCCAGCAGTTACCTCACAGGGCCTGGGGCCAACGTCCTGACTTTC. As protein: CASSYLTGPGANVLTF.

The rearrangement links TRBV30 to TRBJ1-1; 9 bases match TRBD1. V shed 4 bases, J shed 2 bases, and the junction held 11 bases outside the gene matches. From germline, CDR1 is GTSNPN and CDR2 SVGIG (reference sequence). The CDR3 sequence is 16 residues long. CDR3 bases: TGTGCCTGGAATCGCCGGGACAGGGACGTAAACACTGAAGCTTTCTTT. It codes for CAWNRRDRDVNTEAFF.

This clone was seen more than once but under ten times. J is TRBJ2-3 and V is TRBV28; 9 bases match TRBD1. The junction had 10 bases not matched to a gene; V was cut back by 3 bases and J by 0 bases. Germline V gene data show CDR1 as MDHEN and CDR2 as SYDVKM. CDR3 length: 18 residues. CDR3 sequence (DNA): TGTGCCAGCAGTTTCATAGGATTTGGACAGGGGAGCACAGATACGCAGTATTTT. Residues: CASSFIGFGQGSTDTQYF.

The chain recombines TRBV7-9 with TRBJ2-5, with 13 nucleotides matching TRBD2. Trimming at V came to 4 bases and at J to 4 bases, leaving 12 bases not matched to a gene. The V gene's germline CDR1 is SEHNR and CDR2 FQNEAQ (reference sequence). This CDR3 has 18 amino acids. CDR3 DNA sequence: TGTGCCAGCAGCTCCCGACTAGCGGGAGGCCACCTGGGAGAGACCCAGTACTTC. Residues: CASSSRLAGGHLGETQYF.

This clone turned up a few times. The CDR3 DNA reads as TGTGCCATCAGTGAGGACGGGGAGGGCGAGCAGTACTTC. As protein: CAISEDGEGEQYF. This chain joins TRBV10-3 and TRBJ2-7, with 7 bases that match TRBD2. CDR1 and CDR2 from the germline V gene are ENHRY and SYGVKD. The ends lost 2 bases at V and 6 bases at J; junction bases unmatched: 4. CDR3 length equals 13 residues.

In regard to this clone: One end of the junction varies from germline; a read error may be responsible. This sequence joins TRBV6-1 and TRBJ1-5, with D uncertain. The CDR3 spans 12 residues. Germline V gives CDR1 MNHNS, CDR2 SASEGT. Written as DNA, the CDR3 is TGTGCCAGCAGTGAAGTGAGAGGGCGCGCAGTATTT. Protein: CASSEVRGRAVF.

J is TRBJ1-2 and V is TRBV29-1; 7 nucleotides line up with TRBD1. Trimming took 0 bases from V and 4 from J; bases not matched to a gene: 8. Per germline, CDR1 SQVTM and CDR2 ANQGSEA. This CDR3 is 15 amino acids long. The CDR3 coding sequence is TGCAGCGTTGAAGACCATAAGGGGGCTGGCTATGGCTACACCTTC. Residues: CSVEDHKGAGYGYTF.

This clone was picked up a small number of times. The chain joins TRBV18 to TRBJ1-5, with D possibly matching TRBD1 (5 bases). From germline, CDR1 is KGHSH and CDR2 LQKENI. V lost 6 bases and J lost 6, with 24 bases in between. The CDR3 contains 17 residues. As DNA, the CDR3 is TGTGCCAGCTCTCAGACTAGGGCCCTGGGGGGACGTCAGCCCCAGCATTTT. Its translation is CASSQTRALGGRQPQHF.

The rearrangement joins TRBV28 to TRBJ2-7; TRBD2 is a possible D gene (6 bases). Trimming left V 5 bases short and J 4 bases short, with 39 bases between. The germline gives CDR1 MDHEN, CDR2 SYDVKM. This CDR3 comprises 22 residues. As DNA, the CDR3 is TGTGCCAGCAGTCTTCCTCCCCTGGTCGGGCAGGGACTTTATCATCGTCATTACGAGCAGTACTTC. Amino acid sequence: CASSLPPLVGQGLYHRHYEQYF.

The chain recombines TRBV18 with TRBJ2-5; 9 bases agree with TRBD2. The trim removed 8 bases at V and 5 bases at J, leaving 12 bases unmatched. From germline, CDR1 is KGHSH and CDR2 LQKENI. The CDR3 is made up of 15 amino acids. The CDR3 DNA follows: TGTGCCAGCAAGGGACTAGCCGCGGCGGGGGAGACCCAGTACTTC. Protein sequence: CASKGLAAAGETQYF.

The rearrangement uses TRBV19 and TRBJ2-7; tentative D call: TRBD1 (6 bases). This CDR3 is 14 amino acids long. CDR1 is LNHDA, CDR2 SQIVND, per germline (reference sequence). Trimming removed 2 bases at V and 2 bases at J, with 10 bases between. The CDR3 loop reads CASSIRAGAYEQYF. In DNA, the CDR3 is TGTGCCAGTAGTATACGAGCAGGGGCCTACGAGCAGTACTTC.

The chain employs TRBV5-4 and TRBJ2-7; no firm D call. The length of the CDR3 is 14 residues. V gave up 0 bases and J gave up 0 bases, with 7 bases separating them. The germline V gene encodes CDR1 SGHNT and CDR2 YYREEE (reference sequence). CDR3 nucleotides: TGTGCCAGCAGCTTGGACAGCACCTCCTACGAGCAGTACGTC. Translated, it gives CASSLDSTSYEQYV.

V is TRBV19 and J is TRBJ1-5, with 10 bases identical to TRBD1. Trimming took 5 bases from V and 4 from J; bases not matched to a gene: 11. The CDR3 consists of 17 residues. Germline loops: CDR1 LNHDA, CDR2 SQIVND (reference sequence). The CDR3 sequence is CASSAPYRDRGNQPQHF. The CDR3 bases are TGTGCCAGTAGTGCCCCTTACCGGGACAGGGGTAATCAGCCCCAGCATTTT. Filled out from reference TRBV19 and TRBJ1-5, the complete variable domain reads DGGITQSPKYLFRKEGQNVTLSCEQNLNHDAMYWYRQDPGQGLRLIYYSQIVNDFQKGDIAEGYSVSREKKESFPLTVTSAQKNPTAFYLCASSAPYRDRGNQPQHFGDGTRLSIL.

The CDR3 DNA sequence: TGCAGCGTTCCCCCCGTCGGGAACACTGAAGCTTTCTTT. It is translated as CSVPPVGNTEAFF. This chain uses TRBV29-1 with TRBJ1-1; D is ambiguous. CDR1 and CDR2 (germline): SQVTM, ANQGSEA. This CDR3 has 13 residues. The V and J ends lost 5 bases and 1 base respectively, with 11 bases between them.

In this sample, this clone is medium-sized (0.01 to 0.1%). The chain carries TRBV28 and TRBJ2-1; 12 bases are a match to TRBD1. This CDR3 contains 15 residues. CDR1 MDHEN and CDR2 SYDVKM come from the germline V gene. With V trimmed by 6 bases and J by 7 bases, 7 bases remained unmatched. The CDR3 is CASSPGQGARNEQFF. CDR3 bases: TGTGCCAGCAGCCCGGGACAGGGGGCGCGAAATGAGCAGTTCTTC.